The clone carrying this T cell receptor beta chain has a single count. Original data processing: Amplification from reference gene primers served as the basis for estimated nucleated cell counts. Assay: immunoSEQ multiplex PCR; the TCRdb copy retains only in-frame clones and omits some. V and J calls and clone size follow that table, whereas D and trimming were derived from the DNA. The repertoire holds about 350,000 clones, with about 87% as singletons. The record originates from a study of blood T cell repertoires in COVID-19. About the study: T cells, B-cell-depleted T cells, or PBMCs provided the cDNA or gDNA that served as material.

V shed 4 bases, J shed 3 bases, and the junction held 6 bases outside the gene matches. This CDR3 region has 16 residues. CDR1 and CDR2 from the germline V gene are SGHRS and YFSETQ. The sequence was collected from a woman in her 50s with COVID-19, enrolled during active disease. The sequenced sample was peripheral blood. The V and J genes are TRBV5-1 and TRBJ2-1, with 11 bases matching TRBD2. CDR3 loop: CASSEVAGGLYNEQFF. The CDR3 DNA follows: TGCGCCAGCAGCGAAGTAGCGGGAGGGCTCTACAATGAGCAGTTCTTC.